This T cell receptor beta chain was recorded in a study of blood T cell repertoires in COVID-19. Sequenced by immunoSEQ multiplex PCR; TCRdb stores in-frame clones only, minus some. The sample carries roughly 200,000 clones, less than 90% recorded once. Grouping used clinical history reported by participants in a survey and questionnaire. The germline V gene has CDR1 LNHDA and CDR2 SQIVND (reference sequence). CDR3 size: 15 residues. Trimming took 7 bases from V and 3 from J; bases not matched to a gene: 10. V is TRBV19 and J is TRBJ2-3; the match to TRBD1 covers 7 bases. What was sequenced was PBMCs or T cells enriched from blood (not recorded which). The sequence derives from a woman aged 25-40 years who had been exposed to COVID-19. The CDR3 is CASNPRGWDTDTQYF. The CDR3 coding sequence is TGTGCCAGTAATCCCAGGGGGTGGGATACAGATACGCAGTATTTT.